The T cell receptor beta chain described here comes from a study of blood T cell repertoires in COVID-19. Overall study context: Sites in the United States, Italy and Spain provided acute and convalescent COVID-19 samples. The cDNA or gDNA used as material had been derived from T cells, B-cell-depleted T cells, or PBMCs.

Authors' processing steps: Estimation of nucleated cell counts was performed using reference gene primer amplification. The protocol was immunoSEQ multiplex PCR, while the TCRdb copy is restricted to in-frame clones and leaves out a portion. V and J calls and clone size are given by that table; D and trimming were obtained from the DNA. The table includes 250,000 to 300,000 clones, 86% detected once. CDR3 size: 13 residues. J was trimmed by 8 bases and V by 1 base; bases with no gene match: 7. Germline V gene data show CDR1 as SQVTM and CDR2 as ANQGSEA. Sequenced input: peripheral blood. The chain combines TRBV29-1 with TRBJ1-2, with 7 nucleotides matching TRBD1. This receptor was identified in a woman in her twenties or thirties with active or convalescent COVID-19. Here the CDR3 reads CSVEVDRSRGYTF. The DNA for the CDR3 is TGCAGCGTTGAAGTGGACAGGAGTCGGGGCTACACCTTC.